The clone carrying this TCR beta chain was detected only a few times. This CDR3 is built from 17 residues. Germline V gives CDR1 LNHDA, CDR2 SQIVND (reference sequence). The junction had 11 bases not matched to a gene; V was cut back by 5 bases and J by 0 bases. This record comes from a study of shared clonotypes between healthy human individuals. Assay used: immunoSEQ multiplex PCR; TCRdb lists only in-frame clones, some missing. The sample carries around 450,000 clones, around 75% recorded once. The sequencing sample was made of PBMCs. The chain has TRBV19 and TRBJ1-1; TRBD1 matches at 8 bases. The sequence was collected from a woman aged 40 to 55 in good health. Some clones in this sample may be carry-over from other donors' samples. The CDR3 loop reads CASSQTRDRSLNTEAFF. The CDR3 DNA sequence: TGTGCCAGTAGTCAAACCCGGGACAGGTCCCTGAACACTGAAGCTTTCTTT.